Below are 13 T cell receptor beta chains sequenced from a single sample in a study of blood T cell repertoires in COVID-19. Using immunoSEQ multiplex PCR, the repertoire was profiled, and TCRdb retains in-frame clones only, with some absent. This sample has around 190,000 clones, with about 86% found just once. Sequenced sample: PBMCs or T cells enriched from blood (not recorded which). These receptors were taken from a woman aged 40 to 55 in a cohort exposed to, infected with or recovered from COVID-19 (not recorded which).

V usage is TRBV5-1 and J usage is TRBJ1-2, with D unresolved. CDR1 is SGHRS and CDR2 is YFSETQ in the germline V gene. This CDR3 region has 12 residues. Deletions cut 0 bases from V and 7 bases from J, with 7 bases between. The CDR3 nucleotides read TGCGCCAGCAGCTTGGGTTCTCTTGGCTACACCTTC. Protein: CASSLGSLGYTF.

The genes are TRBV10-2 and TRBJ2-1; 9 positions agree with TRBD2. The V segment lost 6 bases and the J segment 6 bases; nucleotides outside the gene matches: 3. This CDR3 comprises 13 residues. Germline values: CDR1 WSHSY, CDR2 SAAADI. CDR3 bases: TGCGCCAGCAGCGCGACTAGCGGCAATGAGCAGTTCTTC. It encodes CASSATSGNEQFF.

This chain uses TRBV29-1 with TRBJ2-5, with 9 bases fitting TRBD2. The junction had 3 bases not matched to a gene; V was cut back by 3 bases and J by 1 base. The CDR3 runs 14 residues. CDR1 is SQVTM and CDR2 is ANQGSEA in the germline V gene. CDR3 amino acids: CSVDGGGVQETQYF. CDR3 sequence (DNA): TGCAGCGTTGATGGCGGGGGGGTCCAAGAGACCCAGTACTTC.

V gene TRBV4-1 combines with J gene TRBJ2-7, with 9 bases fitting TRBD1. This CDR3 region has 17 residues. The germline gives CDR1 MGHRA, CDR2 YSYEKL. Losses at the gene ends were 0 bases for V and 3 bases for J; bases not matched to a gene: 9. The CDR3 spells CASSQDAGQGRFYEQYF. The CDR3 bases are TGCGCCAGCAGCCAAGATGCGGGACAGGGTAGATTCTACGAGCAGTACTTC.

This chain uses TRBV9 with TRBJ1-3, with 8 bases aligning to TRBD1. J was trimmed by 0 bases and V by 3 bases; bases with no gene match: 5. The CDR3 loop spans 16 amino acids. Germline values: CDR1 SGDLS, CDR2 YYNGEE. The CDR3 bases are TGTGCCAGCAGCGCCCGGGACAGGTACTCTGGAAACACCATATATTTT. Translated, it gives CASSARDRYSGNTIYF.

This clone occurred a few times. The V gene is TRBV7-2, the J gene TRBJ1-2; D is perhaps TRBD1 (5 bases). The CDR3 has 15 amino acids. V gave up 0 bases and J gave up 1 base, with 9 bases separating them. Looked up from germline, CDR1 is SGHTA and CDR2 is FQGNSA. The CDR3 bases are TGTGCCAGCAGCTTAGCCGCAGGGATTAACTATGGCTACACCTTC. Translating it yields CASSLAAGINYGYTF.

This clone has only a few counts. Other DNA variants within this sample encode the same CDR3. The chain joins TRBV27 to TRBJ1-1, with D unclear. Germline V gene lookup returns CDR1 MNHEY and CDR2 SMNVEV (reference sequence). There are 13 residues in the CDR3. The V gene lost 2 bases and the J gene lost 4 bases, with 8 bases spanning the gap. CDR3 region: CASSLARGTEAFF. CDR3 in DNA: TGTGCCAGCAGTTTAGCCCGGGGCACTGAAGCTTTCTTT.

The chain recombines TRBV4-2 with TRBJ1-3; the D gene is possibly TRBD1 (5 bases). Germline values: CDR1 LGHNA, CDR2 YNFKEQ. The CDR3 consists of 15 residues. Trimming pared 0 bases from V and 3 bases from J, leaving 9 bases between. Here the CDR3 reads CASSQDRGFGNTIYF. CDR3 nucleotide sequence: TGTGCCAGCAGCCAAGATCGGGGGTTTGGAAACACCATATATTTT.

This sequence joins TRBV3-1 (or the pseudogene TRBV3-2) and TRBJ2-7, with 7 bases lining up with TRBD2. CDR1 and CDR2 (germline): LGHDT, YNNKEL (reference sequence). With V trimmed by 0 bases and J by 3 bases, 5 bases remained unmatched. CDR3 length: 15 residues. The CDR3 reads CASSQDGRTSYEQYF. CDR3 DNA: TGTGCCAGCAGCCAAGACGGGAGGACCAGCTACGAGCAGTACTTC.

The chain combines TRBV6-2 or TRBV6-3 with TRBJ2-3; 8 nucleotides match TRBD2. The ends lost 0 bases at V and 3 bases at J; junction bases unmatched: 5. This CDR3 is 16 amino acids long. The germline V gene encodes CDR1 MNHEY and CDR2 SVGEGT. CDR3 DNA sequence: TGTGCCAGCAGTTACTCCTGGCGGGAGGCGACAGATACGCAGTATTTT. Amino acid sequence: CASSYSWREATDTQYF.

This clone occurred a few times. The rearrangement joins TRBV27 to TRBJ2-1, with 11 positions matching TRBD2. V was pared by 3 bases and J by 6 bases, with 4 bases of the junction left unmatched. The germline gives CDR1 MNHEY, CDR2 SMNVEV (reference sequence). The length of the CDR3 is 15 residues. CDR3 nucleotides: TGTGCCAGCAGTTTGGGGACTAGCGGTCTCAATGAGCAGTTCTTC. Translated, it gives CASSLGTSGLNEQFF.

The chain combines TRBV2 with TRBJ1-1; D uncertain. The V and J ends lost 1 base and 0 bases respectively, with 9 bases between them. Germline V gene data show CDR1 as SNHLY and CDR2 as FYNNEI. There are 15 residues in the CDR3. The CDR3 region has the DNA TGTGCCAGCAGTGAAGTCCTGGGCTTGAACACTGAAGCTTTCTTT. Translation gives CASSEVLGLNTEAFF. The variable domain in full, with the rest retrieved from reference TRBV2 and TRBJ1-1, is EPEVTQTPSHQVTQMGQEVILRCVPISNHLYFYWYRQILGQKVEFLVSFYNNEISEKSEIFDDQFSVERPDGSNFTLKIRSTKLEDSAMYFCASSEVLGLNTEAFFGQGTRLTVV.

V and J are TRBV5-6 and TRBJ1-6; a weak D match, TRBD1 (6 bases). The CDR3 consists of 14 residues. V was clipped by 6 bases and J by 7 bases, with 14 bases between them. CDR1 SGHDT and CDR2 YYEEEE come from the germline V gene. CDR3 DNA sequence: TGTGCCAGCAAACTAACAGGGAACAATTCACCCCTCCACTTT. Its protein is CASKLTGNNSPLHF.